The entry below gives a single TCR beta chain sequence along with its context. The target antigen is unknown. Sequencing in the ViraFEST assay came after antigen-specific CD4+ T cells had been expanded with viral peptide pools, which were used to stimulate PBMC. Around day 10 of culture, CD4+ T cells were separated out. No vaccinee had earlier SARS-CoV-2 infection, and nucleocapsid antibodies were negative. The researchers cultured fewer than 2.5 million PBMC per well with about 11 IU/ml IL-2 and 7.5 to 10 ug/ml peptides. The authors exchanged half the medium for IL-2 medium on days 3 and 7. The method was immunoSEQ multiplex PCR; TCRdb's version includes in-frame clones alone and lacks a portion of them. The sample gives roughly 19,000 clones, around three quarters of which show up once; about 9.7% is in the top ten. Losses at the gene ends were 6 bases for V and 7 bases for J; bases not matched to a gene: 7. The CDR3 sequence is 14 residues long. From germline, CDR1 is SNHLY and CDR2 FYNNEI.

These data belong to a study of vaccination effects on CD4 cells after COVID-19. The sample was CD4+ T cells from PBMCs cultured with HCoV-NL63 spike peptides, taken before COVID-19 vaccination. The rearrangement links TRBV2 to TRBJ2-4; TRBD1 matches at 9 bases. The receptor was isolated from a human donor who received a COVID-19 vaccine. The CDR3 sequence: CASREDRGWNIQYF. CDR3 nucleotides: TGTGCCAGCAGGGAGGACAGGGGATGGAACATTCAGTACTTC. Full variable domain (outside the CDR3, taken from reference TRBV2 and TRBJ2-4): EPEVTQTPSHQVTQMGQEVILRCVPISNHLYFYWYRQILGQKVEFLVSFYNNEISEKSEIFDDQFSVERPDGSNFTLKIRSTKLEDSAMYFCASREDRGWNIQYFGAGTRLSVL.